Below, one T cell receptor beta chain is given with its context. Its specificity is not known. The CDR3 spans 15 residues. Unmatched junction bases numbered 6, after V lost 0 bases and J lost 5 bases. Germline CDR1 and CDR2: LGHNA and YSLEER. The record originates from a study of beta chain features in type 1 diabetes. Study findings and constraints: Sequencing used cDNA, and cells with high TCR expression could therefore be over-represented. When VDJ junctions were examined, type 1 diabetes patients showed fewer insertions and more deletions. TCRB CDR3s were moderately but significantly shorter in Type 1 diabetes patients in all four CD4+ subsets. Among patients, naive, central memory and Treg TCRB repertoires appeared more similar than among healthy donors.

Since all of the isolated RNA was reverse transcribed, expressed TCRB transcripts were what got sequenced. Some clones are missing from TCRdb's copy, which holds only in-frame ones; the method was immunoSEQ multiplex PCR. This table has 130,000 or so clones, around 15% appearing once. The sequence came from a man between 18 and 35 years old with type 1 diabetes. Input material: central memory CD4+ T cells from blood. The chain has TRBV4-3 and TRBJ2-7; 8 bases agree with TRBD2. The CDR3 is CASSQDREGSDEQYF. The CDR3 coding sequence is TGCGCCAGCAGCCAAGATCGGGAGGGCTCGGACGAGCAGTACTTC.